This T cell receptor (beta chain) was observed in a study of cytomegalovirus exposure and HLA in healthy donors. Regarding this clone: What it binds is not known.

The PCR ran on 60 Vbeta and 13 Jbeta primers. Produced via immunoSEQ multiplex PCR; TCRdb's table is partial and in-frame only. This table holds some 220,000 clones, around 89% found once. The V and J ends lost 3 bases and 3 bases respectively, with 5 bases between them. Germline V gene data show CDR1 as LNHDA and CDR2 as SQIVND (reference sequence). CDR3 length: 12 residues. Broader study findings: The listing of fewer than 200 TCR beta chains classed them as cytomegalovirus-associated. The later analysis indicated that the majority of CMV-associated TCR beta chains appeared HLA-restricted. One variant, a missense change in DCLRE1C, was linked in a later analysis to TCR beta V- and J-gene trimming. In vitro experiments confirmed that a few CMV-associated chains were specific for CMV antigens.

The receptor was isolated from a woman between 18 and 30 years old in good health and CMV-seronegative. The sequenced sample was PBMCs. The rearrangement joins TRBV19 to TRBJ1-2; D gene uncertain. The CDR3 DNA reads as TGTGCCAGTAGTATTACAGACTATGGCTACACCTTC. It is translated as CASSITDYGYTF.